Each of the 25 T cell receptor beta chains below was sequenced from the same sample in a study of blood T cell repertoires in COVID-19. TCRdb's table, derived via immunoSEQ multiplex PCR, lists solely in-frame clones and lacks some. The top ten clones hold about 6.3% of a sample with some 110,000 clones, around 76% of them seen once. The sample was peripheral blood. The source of these receptors is a man older than 75 with COVID-19, enrolled during active disease.

This clone turned up a few times. The rearrangement joins TRBV4-3 to TRBJ1-5; no definite D call. Trimming stripped 0 bases from V and 2 bases from J, with 8 bases between. Germline values: CDR1 LGHNA, CDR2 YSLEER. There are 15 residues in the CDR3. CDR3 region: CASSQDVFGNQPQHF. The CDR3 DNA reads as TGCGCCAGCAGCCAAGATGTATTTGGCAATCAGCCCCAGCATTTT.

The CDR3 region is CAISVRADTQYF. CDR3 sequence (DNA): TGTGCCATCAGTGTCCGAGCAGATACGCAGTATTTT. The chain couples TRBV10-3 to TRBJ2-3; D call uncertain. CDR1 is ENHRY, CDR2 SYGVKD, per germline. V lost 4 bases, J lost 4 bases, and 6 bases lay in between. The CDR3 is 12 residues long.

This chain joins TRBV2 and TRBJ2-5; weak D call: TRBD1 (5 bases). Trimming took off 1 base at V and 1 base at J, with 10 bases between the two ends. Germline assignment: CDR1 SNHLY and CDR2 FYNNEI. This CDR3 spans 15 amino acids. The CDR3 here is CASSEGKGRQETQYF. For the CDR3, the DNA is TGTGCCAGCAGTGAAGGAAAGGGGCGCCAAGAGACCCAGTACTTC. Drawing the rest from reference TRBV2 and TRBJ2-5, the complete variable domain is EPEVTQTPSHQVTQMGQEVILRCVPISNHLYFYWYRQILGQKVEFLVSFYNNEISEKSEIFDDQFSVERPDGSNFTLKIRSTKLEDSAMYFCASSEGKGRQETQYFGPGTRLLVL.

This chain joins TRBV28 and TRBJ2-7; the D is unclear. Per the germline V gene, CDR1 is MDHEN and CDR2 is SYDVKM. This CDR3 is built from 14 residues. V dropped 4 bases and J dropped 3 bases, with 13 bases sitting between them. The CDR3: CASSSMANSYEQYF. DNA of the CDR3: TGTGCCAGCAGTTCTATGGCTAACAGCTACGAGCAGTACTTC.

This CDR3 reads CASRGGAIYNEQFF. In DNA, the CDR3 is TGTGCCAGCAGAGGGGGAGCGATCTACAATGAGCAGTTCTTC. V usage is TRBV28 and J usage is TRBJ2-1; tentatively, D is TRBD1 (6 bases). V was shortened by 6 bases and J by 3 bases, with 12 bases between the two germline ends. The CDR3 has 14 residues. Germline V CDR1 and CDR2: MDHEN, SYDVKM.

The V and J genes are TRBV4-1 and TRBJ1-2; a weak D match, TRBD1 (5 bases). Germline CDR1 reads MGHRA; CDR2 reads YSYEKL. Trimming left V 4 bases short and J 4 bases short, with 19 bases between. CDR3 length: 16 residues. CDR3 nucleotides: TGCGCCAGCAGCCGGGGGAGTAGCGGAACTCTCTATGGCTACACCTTC. Translation gives CASSRGSSGTLYGYTF.

J is TRBJ2-3 and V is TRBV9, with a tentative D call TRBD2 (5 bases). Trimming pared 0 bases from V and 3 bases from J, leaving 8 bases between. This CDR3 is 14 amino acids long. Germline V gene data show CDR1 as SGDLS and CDR2 as YYNGEE. CDR3 nucleotides: TGTGCCAGCAGCGTAGCTCCGGGGACAGATACGCAGTATTTT. Its translation is CASSVAPGTDTQYF.

The genes are TRBV2 and TRBJ2-3; 9 bases map to TRBD2. Germline-derived CDR1 and CDR2 are SNHLY and FYNNEI. The CDR3 loop spans 14 amino acids. V shed 6 bases and J 11 bases; nucleotides not matched to a gene: 12. The CDR3 reads CASSRENGLARQYF. For the CDR3, the DNA is TGTGCCAGCAGCCGTGAAAACGGACTAGCGAGGCAGTATTTT.

V usage is TRBV9 and J usage is TRBJ2-1; D perhaps matches TRBD2 (6 bases). The CDR3 is 16 amino acids. V was trimmed by 4 bases and J by 2 bases, leaving 16 bases between them. Looked up from germline, CDR1 is SGDLS and CDR2 is YYNGEE. The CDR3 spells CASSPPNLAPYNEQFF. The CDR3 coding sequence is TGTGCCAGCAGCCCGCCGAATCTAGCGCCCTACAATGAGCAGTTCTTC.

The chain recombines TRBV10-3 with TRBJ2-2, with D unclear. V was clipped by 5 bases and J by 2 bases, with 6 bases between them. Germline V gives CDR1 ENHRY, CDR2 SYGVKD. The CDR3 consists of 13 residues. In nucleotides, the CDR3 is TGTGCCATCAGTATAGAAAACACCGGGGAGCTGTTTTTT. This sequence encodes CAISIENTGELFF.

The V call is TRBV6-5, the J call TRBJ2-7, with TRBD2 identical over 10 bases. V was clipped by 5 bases and J by 6 bases; unmatched bases: 10. Germline loops: CDR1 MNHEY, CDR2 SVGAGI. This CDR3 has 15 residues. This CDR3 reads CASSPMLAGGGEQYF. The CDR3 region has the DNA TGTGCCAGCAGTCCCATGTTAGCGGGAGGCGGCGAGCAGTACTTC.

J is TRBJ2-5 and V is TRBV18; 9 bases fit TRBD1. With V trimmed by 3 bases and J by 5 bases, 7 bases remained unmatched. CDR3 length: 15 residues. In germline, CDR1 is KGHSH, CDR2 LQKENI. The CDR3, as DNA: TGTGCCAGCTCACCCGGGACAGGGAGGCCGGAGACCCAGTACTTC. Translation gives CASSPGTGRPETQYF. The full variable domain, with the rest looked up from reference TRBV18 and TRBJ2-5, is NAGVMQNPRHLVRRRGQEARLRCSPMKGHSHVYWYRQLPEEGLKFMVYLQKENIIDESGMPKERFSAEFPKEGPSILRIQQVVRGDSAAYFCASSPGTGRPETQYFGPGTRLLVL.

About this clone: Other DNA sequences in the same sample also yield this CDR3. The chain carries TRBV7-3 and TRBJ2-1; possibly TRBD2 for D (5 bases). The germline gives CDR1 SGHTA, CDR2 FQGTGA. Trimming left V 5 bases short and J 5 bases short, with 7 bases between. The CDR3 is made up of 12 amino acids. The CDR3 nucleotides read TGTGCCAGCAGCCTGGGAGACAATGAGCAGTTCTTC. Its translation is CASSLGDNEQFF.

This sequence joins TRBV10-3 and TRBJ1-5; TRBD1 matches 10 bases. Germline CDR1 and CDR2: ENHRY and SYGVKD. The CDR3 contains 13 residues. V lost 10 bases to trimming and J lost 4 bases; unmatched junction nucleotides: 4. CDR3 protein: CASGTGVNQPQHF. CDR3 DNA sequence: TGTGCCAGCGGGACAGGGGTAAATCAGCCCCAGCATTTT.

The rearrangement uses TRBV9 and TRBJ2-5; 13 nucleotides align to TRBD2. V was clipped by 4 bases and J by 5 bases; unmatched bases: 5. The CDR3 consists of 15 residues. From germline, CDR1 is SGDLS and CDR2 YYNGEE. Written as DNA, the CDR3 is TGTGCCAGCAGCCCTCGGACTAGCGGGAGTGAGACCCAGTACTTC. Translated: CASSPRTSGSETQYF.

This clone was counted only a few times. The junction does not match germline at one end; this may be a read error. The chain is built from TRBV28 and TRBJ1-6, with 7 bases fitting TRBD1. The CDR3 has 11 amino acids. Germline V gene sequence: CDR1 MDHEN, CDR2 SYDVKM. The CDR3 reads CASSSGTAQIF. CDR3 bases: TGTGCCAGCAGCTCCGGGACAGCCCAGATTTTT.

The CDR3 DNA is TGCAGTGCTAGTTCTCGGGGAGGGCTTCGGGAAGCTTTCTTT. Encoded protein: CSASSRGGLREAFF. This rearrangement joins TRBV20-1 to TRBJ1-1, with D hard to call. The CDR3 loop spans 14 amino acids. With 3 bases removed from V and 8 bases from J, the gap between germline ends came to 19 bases. Germline V CDR1 and CDR2: DFQATT, SNEGSKA (reference sequence).

This sequence joins TRBV7-8 and TRBJ1-4, with 9 bases that match TRBD1. V lost 5 bases, J lost 5 bases, and 15 bases stayed unmatched. Germline lookup yields CDR1 SGHVS and CDR2 FQNEAQ. The CDR3 is 18 amino acids. The CDR3 region has the DNA TGTGCCAGCAGCACCAGCCTCCGGACAGGGGAAGAAAATGAAAAACTGTTTTTT. The encoded protein is CASSTSLRTGEENEKLFF.

This clone has more than one count but fewer than ten. The chain joins TRBV7-8 to TRBJ2-5; the D is unclear. The germline gives CDR1 SGHVS, CDR2 FQNEAQ. Trimming cost V 5 bases and J 3 bases, with 7 bases left between them. This CDR3 is 12 amino acids long. The CDR3 loop reads CASSPLKETQYF. CDR3 bases: TGTGCCAGCAGCCCCCTAAAAGAGACCCAGTACTTC.

This rearrangement joins TRBV11-2 to TRBJ2-7; D unclear. The germline V gene has CDR1 SGHAT and CDR2 FQNNGV. The CDR3 loop spans 13 amino acids. V gave up 5 bases and J gave up 1 base, with 9 bases separating them. As DNA, the CDR3 is TGTGCCAGCAGCGGCCCCGCTTCCTACGAGCAGTACTTC. Encoded protein: CASSGPASYEQYF.

The V call is TRBV5-1, the J call TRBJ1-4; tentative D call: TRBD1 (6 bases). Germline CDR1 is SGHRS and CDR2 is YFSETQ. The CDR3 totals 20 residues. V was trimmed by 3 bases and J by 0 bases, leaving 24 bases between them. CDR3: CASSSRVPGHRLATNEKLFF. Here the CDR3 DNA reads TGCGCCAGCAGCTCCAGAGTCCCGGGACATAGATTAGCAACTAATGAAAAACTGTTTTTT.

This clone has only one observation. V gene TRBV7-2 combines with J gene TRBJ2-7; TRBD2 aligns across 8 bases. J lost 0 bases, V lost 5 bases, and 12 bases had no gene match. Germline assignment: CDR1 SGHTA and CDR2 FQGNSA. The CDR3 is 17 residues long. The CDR3, as DNA: TGTGCCAGCAGCCTGGGCATCTGGCGGGAGGCCTCCTACGAGCAGTACTTC. The encoded protein is CASSLGIWREASYEQYF.

The CDR3 here is CASSPTGMSNEKLFF. CDR3 coding DNA: TGTGCCAGCAGTCCCACGGGGATGAGTAATGAAAAACTGTTTTTT. V gene TRBV28 combines with J gene TRBJ1-4, with D unclear. From germline, CDR1 is MDHEN and CDR2 SYDVKM. The V gene lost 5 bases and the J gene lost 4 bases, with 14 bases spanning the gap. This CDR3 has 15 amino acids.

The V gene is TRBV5-6, the J gene TRBJ2-7, with 10 bases that match TRBD1. Looked up from germline, CDR1 is SGHDT and CDR2 is YYEEEE. Unmatched junction bases numbered 3, after V lost 0 bases and J lost 6 bases. CDR3 length equals 14 residues. In DNA, the CDR3 is TGTGCCAGCAGCTTGGGACAGGGGGCCATCGAGCAGTACTTC. Amino acid sequence: CASSLGQGAIEQYF.

The rearrangement links TRBV4-3 to TRBJ2-1; 10 nucleotides align to TRBD2. The germline gives CDR1 LGHNA, CDR2 YSLEER. The ends lost 2 bases at V and 8 bases at J; junction bases unmatched: 6. This CDR3 has 15 residues. This CDR3 is CASSQFPSGGYEQFF. CDR3 coding DNA: TGCGCCAGCAGCCAATTTCCTAGCGGGGGCTATGAGCAGTTCTTC.